The rows below give T cell receptor beta chains drawn from one sample of a study of blood T cell repertoires in COVID-19. Assay: immunoSEQ multiplex PCR; the TCRdb copy retains only in-frame clones and omits some. Of over 150,000 clones listed, roughly nine tenths are singletons. Sequenced material: PBMCs or T cells enriched from blood (not recorded which). The origin of the receptors is a woman between 50 and 59 years old who had recovered from COVID-19. CDR3s include the opening cysteine and the closing phenylalanine or tryptophan. D genes are given only for firm matches. Clone size is shown for a subset of rows, as once, few, many or a class of expanded clone.

TRBJ1-6 | TRBV10-3 | NA | TRBD1 | CAIGGSSRDRGGSPLHF | TGTGCCATAGGGGGGTCGAGCCGGGACAGGGGAGGTTCACCCCTCCACTTT
TRBJ2-3 | TRBV5-4 | few | NA | CASSLYTGTDTQYF | TGTGCCAGCAGCTTGTATACAGGGACAGATACGCAGTATTTT
TRBJ1-2 | TRBV28 | NA | TRBD1 | CASSLYFGQGESGGYTF | TGTGCCAGCAGTTTATACTTCGGACAGGGGGAAAGTGGCGGCTACACCTTC
TRBJ2-7 | TRBV18 | NA | TRBD1 | CASSTGQGAREQYF | TGTGCCAGCTCAACCGGACAGGGGGCGAGAGAGCAGTACTTC
TRBJ2-2 | TRBV24-1 | NA | NA | CATSDLTSTGELFF | TGTGCCACCAGTGACTTAACATCGACCGGGGAGCTGTTTTTT
TRBJ2-7 | TRBV9 | NA | NA | CASSVGAGDYEQYF | TGTGCCAGCAGCGTAGGAGCAGGGGACTACGAGCAGTACTTC
TRBJ1-4 | TRBV7-9 | few | TRBD1 | CASSAGQAIGEKLFF | TGTGCCAGCAGCGCCGGACAGGCCATTGGTGAAAAACTGTTTTTT
TRBJ1-5 | TRBV30 | NA | NA | CAWGQFNQPQHF | TGTGCCTGGGGACAGTTTAATCAGCCCCAGCATTTT
TRBJ2-1 | TRBV12-3/TRBV12-4 | NA | NA | CASRGPEYNEQFF | TGTGCCAGCAGGGGGCCCGAATACAATGAGCAGTTCTTC
TRBJ1-1 | TRBV7-8 | NA | NA | CASSRTEATEAFF | TGTGCCAGCAGTCGGACAGAGGCCACTGAAGCTTTCTTT
TRBJ2-7 | TRBV7-3 | NA | TRBD2 | CASSSSGRAGEQYF | TGTGCCAGCAGCTCTAGCGGGAGGGCCGGCGAGCAGTACTTC
TRBJ2-5 | TRBV7-7 | NA | TRBD2 | CASSLGLAGGETQYF | TGTGCTAGCAGCCTGGGACTAGCGGGAGGAGAGACCCAGTACTTC
TRBJ2-1 | TRBV4-1 | NA | TRBD2 | CASSQSGTSYNEQFF | TGCGCCAGCAGCCAGAGCGGGACCTCCTACAATGAGCAGTTCTTC
TRBJ2-7 | TRBV2 | NA | TRBD1 | CASRGTEISYEQYF | TGTGCCAGCAGAGGGACAGAGATCTCCTACGAGCAGTACTTC
TRBJ2-5 | TRBV29-1 | NA | TRBD2 | CSVAGTSVQETQYF | TGCAGCGTTGCAGGGACTAGCGTCCAAGAGACCCAGTACTTC
TRBJ2-1 | TRBV6-1 | once | TRBD2 | CASSENSGHYNEQFF | TGTGCCAGCAGTGAGAATAGCGGGCACTACAATGAGCAGTTCTTC
TRBJ2-2 | TRBV7-3 | NA | TRBD1 | CASSPATGPPNTGELFF | TGTGCCAGCAGCCCAGCGACAGGGCCCCCCAACACCGGGGAGCTGTTTTTT
TRBJ1-6 | TRBV7-9 | NA | TRBD1 | CASRGTGENSPLHF | TGTGCCAGCAGGGGGACAGGGGAAAATTCACCCCTCCACTTT
TRBJ1-1 | TRBV9 | NA | TRBD1 | CASSVQTGVNTEAFF | TGTGCCAGCAGCGTACAGACAGGGGTGAACACTGAAGCTTTCTTT